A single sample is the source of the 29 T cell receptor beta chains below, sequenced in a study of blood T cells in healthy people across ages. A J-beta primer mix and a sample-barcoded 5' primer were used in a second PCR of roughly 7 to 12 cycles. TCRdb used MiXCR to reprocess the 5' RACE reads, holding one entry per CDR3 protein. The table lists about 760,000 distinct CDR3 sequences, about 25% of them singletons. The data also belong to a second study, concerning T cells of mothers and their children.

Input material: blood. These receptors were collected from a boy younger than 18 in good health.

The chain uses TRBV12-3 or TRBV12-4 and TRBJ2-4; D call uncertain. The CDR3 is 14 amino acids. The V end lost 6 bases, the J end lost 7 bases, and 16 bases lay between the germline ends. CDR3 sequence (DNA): TGTGCCAGCAGGCCCTCCGATCTGGGGAACATTCAGTACTTC. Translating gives CASRPSDLGNIQYF.

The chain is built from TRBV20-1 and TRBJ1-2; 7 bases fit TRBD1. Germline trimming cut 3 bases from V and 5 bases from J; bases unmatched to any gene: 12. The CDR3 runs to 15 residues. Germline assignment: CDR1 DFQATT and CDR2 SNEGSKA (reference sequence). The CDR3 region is CSASNRGGSLYGYTF. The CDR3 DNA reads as TGCAGTGCTAGTAACAGGGGCGGGTCCCTTTATGGCTACACCTTC.

DNA of the CDR3: TGCAGCGTTGAAGATTCCGCGACAGCGCTCCAAGAGACCCAGTACTTC. Residues: CSVEDSATALQETQYF. The J gene is TRBJ2-5, the V gene TRBV29-1, with a tentative D call TRBD1 (5 bases). Germline V gene data show CDR1 as SQVTM and CDR2 as ANQGSEA. This CDR3 is 16 amino acids long. Trimming left V 0 bases short and J 1 base short, with 15 bases between.

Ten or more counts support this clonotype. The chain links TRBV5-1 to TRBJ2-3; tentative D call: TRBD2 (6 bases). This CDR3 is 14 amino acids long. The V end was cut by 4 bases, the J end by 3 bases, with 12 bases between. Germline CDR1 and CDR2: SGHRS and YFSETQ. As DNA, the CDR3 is TGCGCCAGCAGCCCACGACTAGGTACAGATACGCAGTATTTT. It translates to CASSPRLGTDTQYF.

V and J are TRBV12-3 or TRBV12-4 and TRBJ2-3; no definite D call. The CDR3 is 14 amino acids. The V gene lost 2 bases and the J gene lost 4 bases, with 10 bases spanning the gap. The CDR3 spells CASSLSTAPDTQYF. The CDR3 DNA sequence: TGTGCCAGCAGTTTATCTACGGCGCCAGATACGCAGTATTTT.

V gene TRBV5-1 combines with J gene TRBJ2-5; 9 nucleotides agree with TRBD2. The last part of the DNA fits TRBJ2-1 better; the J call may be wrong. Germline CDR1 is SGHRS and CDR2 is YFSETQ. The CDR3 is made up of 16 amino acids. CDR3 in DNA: TGCGCCAGCAGGTTCCCAACTAGCGGGTCCCTCCATGAGCAGTTCTTC. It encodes CASRFPTSGSLHEQFF.

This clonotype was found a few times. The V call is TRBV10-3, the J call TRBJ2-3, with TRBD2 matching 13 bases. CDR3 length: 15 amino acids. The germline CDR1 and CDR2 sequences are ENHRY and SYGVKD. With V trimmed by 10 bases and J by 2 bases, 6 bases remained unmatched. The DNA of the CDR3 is TGTGCCACCGGACTAGCGGGGGCCTCCACAGATACGCAGTATTTT. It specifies CATGLAGASTDTQYF.

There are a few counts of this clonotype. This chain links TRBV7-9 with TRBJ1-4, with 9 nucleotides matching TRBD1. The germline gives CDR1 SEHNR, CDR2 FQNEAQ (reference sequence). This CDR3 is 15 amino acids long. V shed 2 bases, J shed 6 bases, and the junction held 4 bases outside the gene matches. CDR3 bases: TGTGCCAGCAGCTTATACCGGGACAGGGATGAAAAACTGTTTTTT. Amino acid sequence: CASSLYRDRDEKLFF.

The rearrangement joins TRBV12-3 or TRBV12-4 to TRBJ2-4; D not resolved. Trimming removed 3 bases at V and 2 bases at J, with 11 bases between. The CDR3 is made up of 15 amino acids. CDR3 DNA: TGTGCCAGCAGTTTGGGCTTCGAGACCAAAAACATTCAGTACTTC. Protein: CASSLGFETKNIQYF.

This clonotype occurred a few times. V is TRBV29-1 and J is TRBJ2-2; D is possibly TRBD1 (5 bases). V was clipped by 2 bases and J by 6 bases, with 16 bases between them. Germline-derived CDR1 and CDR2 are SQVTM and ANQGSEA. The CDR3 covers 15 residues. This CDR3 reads CSVESPGFGAGELFF. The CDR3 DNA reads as TGCAGCGTTGAATCGCCAGGGTTTGGCGCCGGGGAGCTGTTTTTT.

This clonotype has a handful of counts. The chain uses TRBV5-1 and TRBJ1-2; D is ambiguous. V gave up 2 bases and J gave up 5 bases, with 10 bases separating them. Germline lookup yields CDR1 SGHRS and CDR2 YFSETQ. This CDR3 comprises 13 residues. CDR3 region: CASSFDGLYGYTF. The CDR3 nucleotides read TGCGCCAGCAGCTTCGACGGCCTTTATGGCTACACCTTC.

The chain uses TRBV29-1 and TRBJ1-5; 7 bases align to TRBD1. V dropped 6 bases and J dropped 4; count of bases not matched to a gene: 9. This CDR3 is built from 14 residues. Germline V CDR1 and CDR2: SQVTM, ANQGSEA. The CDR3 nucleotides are TGCAGCGTCCGGGACAGCGGATGGAATCAGCCCCAGCATTTT. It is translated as CSVRDSGWNQPQHF.

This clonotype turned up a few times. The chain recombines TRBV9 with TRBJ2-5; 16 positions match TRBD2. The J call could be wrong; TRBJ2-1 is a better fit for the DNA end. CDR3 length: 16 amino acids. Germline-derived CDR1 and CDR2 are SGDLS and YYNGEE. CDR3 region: CASTGPGTSGRDEQFF. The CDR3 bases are TGTGCCAGCACCGGCCCGGGGACTAGCGGGAGGGATGAGCAGTTCTTC.

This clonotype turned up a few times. The CDR3 spells CASSPRGSAGVTGELFF. The CDR3, as DNA: TGTGCCAGCAGCCCCAGGGGATCGGCGGGGGTTACCGGGGAGCTGTTTTTT. V is TRBV7-2 and J is TRBJ2-2, with D perhaps TRBD2 (7 bases). The CDR3 has 17 residues. The germline gives CDR1 SGHTA, CDR2 FQGNSA. V was clipped by 5 bases and J by 5 bases, with 21 bases between them.

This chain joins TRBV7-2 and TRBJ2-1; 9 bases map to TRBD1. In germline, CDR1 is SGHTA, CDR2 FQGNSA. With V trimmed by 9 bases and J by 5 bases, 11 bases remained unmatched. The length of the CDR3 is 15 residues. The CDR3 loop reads CASSYGTGSHNEQFF. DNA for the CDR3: TGTGCCAGTTCGTACGGGACAGGGTCCCACAATGAGCAGTTCTTC.

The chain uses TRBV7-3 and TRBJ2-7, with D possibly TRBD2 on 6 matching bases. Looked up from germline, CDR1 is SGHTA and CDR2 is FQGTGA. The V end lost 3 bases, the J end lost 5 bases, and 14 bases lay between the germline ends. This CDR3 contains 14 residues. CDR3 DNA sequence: TGTGCCAGCAGCTTGGAGGGGCCGTTTAACGAGCAGTACTTC. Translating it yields CASSLEGPFNEQYF.

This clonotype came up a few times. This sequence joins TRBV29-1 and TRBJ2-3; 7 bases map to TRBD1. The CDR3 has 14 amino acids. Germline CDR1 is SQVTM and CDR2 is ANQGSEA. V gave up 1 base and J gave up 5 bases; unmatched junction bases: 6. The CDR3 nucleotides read TGCAGCGTTGAAGGACAGGGTGATATAGATACGCAGTATTTT. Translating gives CSVEGQGDIDTQYF.

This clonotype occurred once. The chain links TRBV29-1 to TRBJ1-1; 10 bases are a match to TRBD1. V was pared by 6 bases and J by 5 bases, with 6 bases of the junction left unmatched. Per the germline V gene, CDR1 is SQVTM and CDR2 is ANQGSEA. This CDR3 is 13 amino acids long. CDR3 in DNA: TGCAGCGTCTCCTGGACAGGGGGAACTGAAGCTTTCTTT. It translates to CSVSWTGGTEAFF.

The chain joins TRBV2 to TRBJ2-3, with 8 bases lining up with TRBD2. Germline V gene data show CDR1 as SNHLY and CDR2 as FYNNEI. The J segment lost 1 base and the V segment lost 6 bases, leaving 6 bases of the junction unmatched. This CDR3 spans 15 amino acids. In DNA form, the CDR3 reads TGTGCCAGCAGAGTAAGCGGGGGCGGCACAGATACGCAGTATTTT. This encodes CASRVSGGGTDTQYF.

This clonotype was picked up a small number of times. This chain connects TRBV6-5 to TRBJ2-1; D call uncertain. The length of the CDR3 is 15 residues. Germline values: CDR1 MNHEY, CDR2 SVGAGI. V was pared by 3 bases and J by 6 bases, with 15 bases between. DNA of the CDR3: TGTGCCAGCAGTTATGACCCCAATCGGAGCAATGAGCAGTTCTTC. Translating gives CASSYDPNRSNEQFF.

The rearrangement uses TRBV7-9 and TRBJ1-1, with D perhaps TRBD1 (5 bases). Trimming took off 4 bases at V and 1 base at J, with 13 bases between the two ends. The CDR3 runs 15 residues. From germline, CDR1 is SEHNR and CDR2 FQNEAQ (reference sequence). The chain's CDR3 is CASSSRQGTNTEAFF. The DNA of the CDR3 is TGTGCCAGCAGCTCCCGCCAGGGAACGAACACTGAAGCTTTCTTT.

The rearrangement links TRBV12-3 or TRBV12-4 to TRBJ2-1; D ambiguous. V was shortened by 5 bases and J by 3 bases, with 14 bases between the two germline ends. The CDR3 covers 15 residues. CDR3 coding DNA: TGTGCCAGCAGTCCCCGGACCGATATCTACAATGAGCAGTTCTTC. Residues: CASSPRTDIYNEQFF.

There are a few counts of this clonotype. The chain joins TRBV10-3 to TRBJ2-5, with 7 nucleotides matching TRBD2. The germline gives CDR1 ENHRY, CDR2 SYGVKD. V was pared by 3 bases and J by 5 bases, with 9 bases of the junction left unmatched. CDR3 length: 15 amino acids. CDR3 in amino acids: CAISDGTPGRETQYF. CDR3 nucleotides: TGTGCCATCAGTGACGGGACTCCCGGGAGGGAGACCCAGTACTTC.

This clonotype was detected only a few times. The CDR3 spells CSVAGTEETQYF. The CDR3 coding sequence is TGCAGCGTTGCCGGGACCGAAGAGACCCAGTACTTC. The chain recombines TRBV29-1 with TRBJ2-5; tentatively, D is TRBD1 or TRBD2 (5 bases each). V lost 4 bases and J 3 bases, leaving 9 bases between the germline ends. This CDR3 is built from 12 residues. Germline values: CDR1 SQVTM, CDR2 ANQGSEA.

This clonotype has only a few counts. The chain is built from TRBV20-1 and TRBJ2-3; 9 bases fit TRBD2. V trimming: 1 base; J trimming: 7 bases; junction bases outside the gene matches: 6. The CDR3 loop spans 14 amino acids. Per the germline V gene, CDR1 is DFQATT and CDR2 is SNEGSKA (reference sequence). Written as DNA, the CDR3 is TGCAGTGCTAGAGTCGCGGGGGGGCAGAATACGCAGTATTTT. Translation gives CSARVAGGQNTQYF.

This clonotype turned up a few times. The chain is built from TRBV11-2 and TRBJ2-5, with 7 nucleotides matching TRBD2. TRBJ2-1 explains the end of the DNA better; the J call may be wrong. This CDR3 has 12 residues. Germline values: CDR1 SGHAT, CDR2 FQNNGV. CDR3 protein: CASSPRLAEQFF. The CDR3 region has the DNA TGTGCCAGCAGCCCCCGACTAGCTGAGCAGTTCTTC.

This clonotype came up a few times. CDR3 residues: CASSLTPGYNEQFF. The CDR3 DNA is TGTGCCAGCAGCTTAACCCCGGGATACAATGAGCAGTTCTTC. V and J are TRBV7-3 and TRBJ2-1; the D gene is possibly TRBD2 (5 bases). CDR3 length: 14 residues. With 0 bases removed from V and 4 bases from J, the gap between germline ends came to 7 bases. Germline CDR1 reads SGHTA; CDR2 reads FQGTGA.

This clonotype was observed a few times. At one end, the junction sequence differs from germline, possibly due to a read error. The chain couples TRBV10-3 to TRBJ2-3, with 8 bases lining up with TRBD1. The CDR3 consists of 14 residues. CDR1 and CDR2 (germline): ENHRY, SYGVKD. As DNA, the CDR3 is TGTGCCATCAGTGAGTCGACAGGGGTAGAGACCCAGTACTTT. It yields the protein CAISESTGVETQYF.

CDR3 sequence: CASSFRGSLGDTTQYF. The CDR3 DNA reads TGTGCCAGCAGCTTTCGGGGCAGCCTGGGAGATACTACGCAGTATTTT. V is TRBV7-2 and J is TRBJ2-3, with D possibly being TRBD1 or TRBD2 (5 bases each). There are 16 residues in the CDR3. The germline V gene has CDR1 SGHTA and CDR2 FQGNSA. V lost 3 bases to trimming and J lost 8 bases, with 21 bases between them.